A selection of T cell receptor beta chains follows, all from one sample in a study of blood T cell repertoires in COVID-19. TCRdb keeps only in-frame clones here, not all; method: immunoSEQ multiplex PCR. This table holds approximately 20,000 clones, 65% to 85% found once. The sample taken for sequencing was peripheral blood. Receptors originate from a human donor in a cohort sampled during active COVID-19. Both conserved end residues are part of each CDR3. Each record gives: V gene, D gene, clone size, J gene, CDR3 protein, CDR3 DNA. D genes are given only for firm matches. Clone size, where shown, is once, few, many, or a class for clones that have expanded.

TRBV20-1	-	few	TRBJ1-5	CSASGPGGNQPQHF	TGCAGTGCTAGTGGTCCGGGAGGAAATCAGCCCCAGCATTTT
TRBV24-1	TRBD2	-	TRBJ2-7	CATSDQLAGGYEQYF	TGTGCCACCAGTGATCAACTAGCGGGAGGCTACGAGCAGTACTTC
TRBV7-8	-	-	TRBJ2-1	CASSPPGYLGGGNEQFF	TGTGCCAGCAGCCCCCCGGGATACCTAGGGGGGGGCAATGAGCAGTTCTTC
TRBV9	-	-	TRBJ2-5	CASSVASSEQETQYF	TGTGCCAGCAGCGTAGCCTCTAGCGAGCAAGAGACCCAGTACTTC
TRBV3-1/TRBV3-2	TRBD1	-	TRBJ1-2	CASYSKQGALTGYTF	TGTGCCAGCTACTCGAAACAGGGGGCGCTGACTGGCTACACCTTC
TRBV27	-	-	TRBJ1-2	CASSGPYSLEGGYTF	TGTGCCAGCAGTGGACCCTACAGCCTTGAGGGAGGCTACACCTTC
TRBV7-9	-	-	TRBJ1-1	CASSSWTANTEAFF	TGTGCCAGCAGCTCATGGACTGCGAACACTGAAGCTTTCTTT
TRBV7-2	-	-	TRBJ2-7	CASSLEGVYYEQYF	TGTGCCAGCAGCTTAGAGGGAGTCTACTACGAGCAGTACTTC
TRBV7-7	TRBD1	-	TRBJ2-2	CASSPTTGSTGELFF	TGTGCCAGCAGCCCGACGACAGGGAGCACCGGGGAGCTGTTTTTT
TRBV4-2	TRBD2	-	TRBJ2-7	CASSQELAGGDEQYF	TGTGCCAGCAGCCAAGAACTAGCGGGAGGTGACGAGCAGTACTTC
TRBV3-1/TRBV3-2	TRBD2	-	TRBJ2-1	CASSQATSGGNEQFF	TGTGCCAGCAGCCAAGCGACTAGCGGGGGTAATGAGCAGTTCTTC
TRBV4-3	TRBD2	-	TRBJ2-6	CASSQELRGGANVLTF	TGCGCCAGCAGCCAAGAACTGCGGGGGGGGGCCAACGTCCTGACTTTC
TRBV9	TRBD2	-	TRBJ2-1	CASSVTSGEQFF	TGTGCCAGCAGCGTGACTAGCGGTGAGCAGTTCTTC
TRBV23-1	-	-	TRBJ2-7	CASSRSGVREQYF	TGCGCCAGCAGCCGCTCAGGGGTACGCGAGCAGTACTTC
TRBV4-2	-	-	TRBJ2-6	CASSQDSSSGANVLTF	TGTGCCAGCAGCCAAGATTCCAGCTCTGGGGCCAACGTCCTGACTTTC
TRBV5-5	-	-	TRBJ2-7	CASSLGRVEQYF	TGTGCCAGCAGCTTGGGCCGAGTTGAGCAGTACTTC
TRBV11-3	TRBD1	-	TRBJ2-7	CASSLGQVSYEQYF	TGTGCCAGCAGCCTCGGACAGGTCTCCTACGAGCAGTACTTC
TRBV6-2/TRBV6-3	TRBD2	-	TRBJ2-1	CASSYSPAGGLYNEQFF	TGTGCCAGCAGTTACTCGCCAGCGGGAGGATTGTACAATGAGCAGTTCTTC
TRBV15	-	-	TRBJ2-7	CATSRDRGRGKYEQYF	TGTGCCACCAGCAGAGATAGGGGACGGGGGAAATACGAGCAGTACTTC
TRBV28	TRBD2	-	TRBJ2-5	CATREGPAETQYF	TGTGCCACCAGGGAGGGGCCGGCGGAGACCCAGTACTTC
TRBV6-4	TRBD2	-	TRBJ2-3	CASSSGTSGSTDTQYF	TGTGCCAGCAGTTCCGGGACTAGCGGTAGCACAGATACGCAGTATTTT
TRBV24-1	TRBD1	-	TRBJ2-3	CATPTGQADTQYF	TGTGCCACTCCCACGGGACAGGCAGATACGCAGTATTTT
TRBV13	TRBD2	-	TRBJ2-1	CASSPGRREVAEQFF	TGTGCCAGCAGCCCGGGGAGGCGGGAGGTGGCTGAGCAGTTCTTC
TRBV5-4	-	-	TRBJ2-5	CASSLDIPRAQETQYF	TGTGCCAGCAGCTTGGATATCCCGAGAGCACAAGAGACCCAGTACTTC
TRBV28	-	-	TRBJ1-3	CASSNQGINTIYF	TGTGCCAGCAGCAACCAGGGGATAAACACCATATATTTT
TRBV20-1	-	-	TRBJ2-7	CSARGEEPKSF	TGCAGTGCTAGAGGGGAGGAACCGAAAAGCTTC
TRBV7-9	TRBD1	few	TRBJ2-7	CASSLRQGLYEQYF	TGTGCCAGCAGCCTTCGACAGGGCCTCTACGAGCAGTACTTC
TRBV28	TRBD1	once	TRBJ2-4	CASSPDRVIAKNIQYF	TGTGCCAGCAGCCCAGACAGGGTAATAGCCAAAAACATTCAGTACTTC
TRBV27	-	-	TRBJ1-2	CASSLSSRANYGYTF	TGTGCCAGCAGTTTATCCTCGAGAGCTAACTATGGCTACACCTTC
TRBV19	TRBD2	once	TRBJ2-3	CASRGLAGGADTQYF	TGTGCCAGTAGGGGACTAGCGGGAGGGGCAGATACGCAGTATTTT
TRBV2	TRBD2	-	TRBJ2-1	CASSDLGRREGNEQFF	TGTGCCAGCAGTGATCTGGGTAGGCGGGAGGGGAATGAGCAGTTCTTC
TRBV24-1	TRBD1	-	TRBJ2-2	CATSAQRVTGIRGELFF	TGTGCCACCAGTGCTCAGCGCGTGACAGGGATTCGCGGGGAGCTGTTTTTT